This T cell receptor beta chain comes out of a study of glioma-infiltrating T cells after dendritic cell vaccination. Sequenced by immunoSEQ multiplex PCR; TCRdb stores in-frame clones only, minus some. Among around 97,000 clones listed, around 81% were seen once. Overall study results and limits: Estimated pretreatment TIL content predicted outcome after dendritic cell vaccination.

The CDR3 has 16 residues. Losses at the gene ends were 6 bases for V and 12 bases for J; bases not matched to a gene: 19. Per the germline V gene, CDR1 is SGHAT and CDR2 is FQNNGV. To note about this clone: Antigen specificity is unknown.

V gene TRBV11-2 combines with J gene TRBJ2-1, with 8 bases identical to TRBD2. Source: blood, taken before dendritic cell vaccination. The TCR sequence derives from a human donor with glioblastoma. DNA for the CDR3: TGTGCCAGCAGGCGACTAACTAGCGGACGGTTTCAGGGGCAGTTCTTC. Residues: CASRRLTSGRFQGQFF.